This T cell receptor beta chain was profiled in a study of T cells in localized non-small cell lung cancer. Sequencing used immunoSEQ multiplex PCR; TCRdb keeps in-frame clones, though not all of them. The sample comprises under 20,000 clones, around 91% of which are singletons, and over 25% rests with the top ten. The germline V gene has CDR1 MNHNS and CDR2 SASEGT. Trimming took 6 bases from V and 8 from J, leaving 13 bases between them. This CDR3 is 12 amino acids long. V gene TRBV6-1 combines with J gene TRBJ1-2; D possibly corresponds to TRBD1 (6 bases). The input for sequencing was peripheral blood, taken before any cancer treatment. The receptor's source is a female donor over 55 with stage III squamous cell lung carcinoma. The CDR3 loop reads CASSRGAGGYTF. CDR3 nucleotides: TGTGCCAGCAGCCGGGGGGCGGGGGGCTACACCTTC.